This entry features one T cell receptor (beta chain) sequence. Its antigen is unidentified. The data were taken from a study of T cell responses to AZD1222 COVID-19 vaccine. V was shortened by 2 bases and J by 5 bases, with 10 bases between the two germline ends. Germline V gene sequence: CDR1 LNHDA, CDR2 SQIVND (reference sequence). The CDR3 is 14 residues long. Broader study findings: Researchers report vaccine-associated CD4 TCRs spanning spike, with dominance at 160-218 and 743-854.

The protocol was immunoSEQ multiplex PCR, while the TCRdb copy is restricted to in-frame clones and leaves out a portion. The table lists approximately 190,000 clones, more than 80% of them singletons. The TCR comes from an adult who received the MenACWY meningococcal vaccine as a control. The sequenced sample was peripheral blood, obtained 28 days after the second dose of the MenACWY control vaccine. This chain uses TRBV19 with TRBJ2-1, with D unresolved. The CDR3 region has the DNA TGTGCCAGTAGTATACCTCCGTTAGACAATGAGCAGTTCTTC. Its protein product is CASSIPPLDNEQFF.